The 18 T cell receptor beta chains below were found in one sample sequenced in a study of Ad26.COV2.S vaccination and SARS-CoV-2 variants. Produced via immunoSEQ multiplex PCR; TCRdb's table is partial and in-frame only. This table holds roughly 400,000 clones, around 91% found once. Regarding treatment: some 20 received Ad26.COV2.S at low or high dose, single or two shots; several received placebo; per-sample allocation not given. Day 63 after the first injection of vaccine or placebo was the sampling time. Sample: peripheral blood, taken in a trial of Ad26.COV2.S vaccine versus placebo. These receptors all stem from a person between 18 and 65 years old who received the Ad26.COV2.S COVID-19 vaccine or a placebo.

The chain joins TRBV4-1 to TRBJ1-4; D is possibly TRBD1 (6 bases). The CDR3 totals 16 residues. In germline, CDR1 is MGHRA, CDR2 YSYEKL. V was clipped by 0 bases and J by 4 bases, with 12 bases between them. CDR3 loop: CASSQDWDTYNEKLFF. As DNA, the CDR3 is TGCGCCAGCAGCCAAGATTGGGACACTTATAATGAAAAACTGTTTTTT.

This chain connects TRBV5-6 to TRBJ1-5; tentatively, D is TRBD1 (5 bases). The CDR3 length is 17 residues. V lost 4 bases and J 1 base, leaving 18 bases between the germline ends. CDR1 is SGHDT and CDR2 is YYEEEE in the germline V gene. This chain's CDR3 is CASSRWRFRQSNQPQHF. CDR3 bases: TGTGCCAGCAGCCGTTGGAGGTTTCGACAGAGCAATCAGCCCCAGCATTTT.

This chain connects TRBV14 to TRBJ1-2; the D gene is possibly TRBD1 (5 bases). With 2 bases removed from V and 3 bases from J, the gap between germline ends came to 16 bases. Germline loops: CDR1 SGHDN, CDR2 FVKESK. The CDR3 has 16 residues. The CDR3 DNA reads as TGTGCCAGCAGCCAATTCCTGGGGACCCCGGACTATGGCTACACCTTC. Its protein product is CASSQFLGTPDYGYTF.

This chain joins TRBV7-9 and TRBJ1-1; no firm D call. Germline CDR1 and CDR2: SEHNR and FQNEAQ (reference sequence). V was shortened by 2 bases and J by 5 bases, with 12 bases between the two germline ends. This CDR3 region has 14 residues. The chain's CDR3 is CASSLSGMGTEAFF. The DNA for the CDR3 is TGTGCCAGCAGCTTATCCGGGATGGGTACTGAAGCTTTCTTT.

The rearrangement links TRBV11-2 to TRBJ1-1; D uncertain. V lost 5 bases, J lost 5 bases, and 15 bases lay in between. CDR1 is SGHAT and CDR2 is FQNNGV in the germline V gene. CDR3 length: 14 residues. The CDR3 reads CASSTSGFSTEAFF. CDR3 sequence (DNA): TGTGCCAGCAGCACTAGTGGGTTCTCGACTGAAGCTTTCTTT.

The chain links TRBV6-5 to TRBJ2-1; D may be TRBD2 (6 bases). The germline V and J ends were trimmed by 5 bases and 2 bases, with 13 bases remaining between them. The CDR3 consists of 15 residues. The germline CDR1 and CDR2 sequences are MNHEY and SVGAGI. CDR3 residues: CASSRGTRAYNEQFF. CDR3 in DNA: TGTGCCAGCAGTCGCGGGACTCGCGCCTACAATGAGCAGTTCTTC.

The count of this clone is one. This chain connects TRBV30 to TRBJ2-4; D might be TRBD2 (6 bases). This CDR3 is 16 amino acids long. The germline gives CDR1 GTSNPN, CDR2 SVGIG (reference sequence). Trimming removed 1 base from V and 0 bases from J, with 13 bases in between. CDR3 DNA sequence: TGTGCCTGGAGTGAAAGCCAGGGACTAGCCAAAAACATTCAGTACTTC. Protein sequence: CAWSESQGLAKNIQYF.

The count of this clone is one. As DNA, the CDR3 is TGCAGCGTTGAAGCCCTAGGGTACAATGAGCAGTTCTTC. Its protein product is CSVEALGYNEQFF. The rearrangement uses TRBV29-1 and TRBJ2-1; D is undetermined. Between the trimmed V and J ends, which lost 1 base and 4 bases, there was a span of 8 bases. The length of the CDR3 is 13 residues. Germline V gene data show CDR1 as SQVTM and CDR2 as ANQGSEA.

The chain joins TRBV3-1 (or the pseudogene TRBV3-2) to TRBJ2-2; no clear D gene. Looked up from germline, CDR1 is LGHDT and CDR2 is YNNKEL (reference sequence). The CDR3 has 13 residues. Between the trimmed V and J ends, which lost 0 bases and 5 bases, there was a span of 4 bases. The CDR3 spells CASSQERTGELFF. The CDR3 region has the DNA TGTGCCAGCAGCCAAGAGAGGACCGGGGAGCTGTTTTTT.

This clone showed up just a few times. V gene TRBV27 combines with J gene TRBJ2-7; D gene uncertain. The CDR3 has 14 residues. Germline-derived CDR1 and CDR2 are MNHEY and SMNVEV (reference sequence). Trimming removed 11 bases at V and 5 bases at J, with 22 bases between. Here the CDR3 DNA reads TGTGCCCCCCCCCGCGGCTCCTTTAGTCACGAGCAGTACTTC. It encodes CAPPRGSFSHEQYF.

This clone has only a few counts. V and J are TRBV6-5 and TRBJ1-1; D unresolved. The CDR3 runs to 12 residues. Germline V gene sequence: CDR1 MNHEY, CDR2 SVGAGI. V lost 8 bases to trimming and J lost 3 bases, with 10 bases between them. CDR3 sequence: CASGDSYTEAFF. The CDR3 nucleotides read TGTGCCAGCGGGGATAGTTACACTGAAGCTTTCTTT.

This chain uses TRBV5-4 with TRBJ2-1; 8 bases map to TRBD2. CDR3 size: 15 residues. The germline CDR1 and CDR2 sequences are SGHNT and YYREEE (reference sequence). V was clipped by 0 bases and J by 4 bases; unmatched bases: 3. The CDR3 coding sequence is TGTGCCAGCAGCTTGGCGCGGGAGGCTTACAATGAGCAGTTCTTC. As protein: CASSLAREAYNEQFF.

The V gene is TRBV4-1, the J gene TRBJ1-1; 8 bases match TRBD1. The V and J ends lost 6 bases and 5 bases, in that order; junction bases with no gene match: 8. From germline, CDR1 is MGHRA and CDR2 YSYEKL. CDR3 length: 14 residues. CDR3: CASRMAQGATEAFF. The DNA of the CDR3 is TGCGCCAGCAGGATGGCGCAGGGGGCGACTGAAGCTTTCTTT.

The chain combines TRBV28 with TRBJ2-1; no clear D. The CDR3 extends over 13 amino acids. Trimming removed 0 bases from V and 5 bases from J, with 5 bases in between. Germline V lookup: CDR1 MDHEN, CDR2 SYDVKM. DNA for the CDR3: TGTGCCAGCAGTTTATGGTCAAACAATGAGCAGTTCTTC. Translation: CASSLWSNNEQFF.

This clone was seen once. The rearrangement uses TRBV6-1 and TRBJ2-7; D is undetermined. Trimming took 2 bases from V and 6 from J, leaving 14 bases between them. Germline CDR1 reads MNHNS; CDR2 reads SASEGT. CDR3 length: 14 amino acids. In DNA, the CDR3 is TGTGCCAGCAGTGAACTTCTTGGGCTGGGCGAGCAGTACTTC. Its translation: CASSELLGLGEQYF.

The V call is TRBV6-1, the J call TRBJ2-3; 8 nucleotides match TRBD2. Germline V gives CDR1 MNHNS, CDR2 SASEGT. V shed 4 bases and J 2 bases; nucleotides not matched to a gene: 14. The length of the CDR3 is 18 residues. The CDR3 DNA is TGTGCCAGCAGTGTCCGCTTTCCGGCGGGAGGTTCCACAGATACGCAGTATTTT. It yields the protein CASSVRFPAGGSTDTQYF.

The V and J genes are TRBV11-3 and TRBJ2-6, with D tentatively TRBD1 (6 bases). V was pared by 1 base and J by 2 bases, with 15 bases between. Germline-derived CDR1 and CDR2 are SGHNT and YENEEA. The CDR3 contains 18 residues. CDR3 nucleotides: TGTGCCAGCAGCTTAGTGCAGGGGAAAGGAGCTGGGGCCAACGTCCTGACTTTC. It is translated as CASSLVQGKGAGANVLTF.

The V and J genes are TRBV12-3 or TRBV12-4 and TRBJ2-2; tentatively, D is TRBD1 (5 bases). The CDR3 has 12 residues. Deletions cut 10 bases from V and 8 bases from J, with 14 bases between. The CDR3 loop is CATYRIRGELFF. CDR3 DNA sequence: TGTGCCACCTACAGGATTCGAGGGGAGCTGTTTTTT.